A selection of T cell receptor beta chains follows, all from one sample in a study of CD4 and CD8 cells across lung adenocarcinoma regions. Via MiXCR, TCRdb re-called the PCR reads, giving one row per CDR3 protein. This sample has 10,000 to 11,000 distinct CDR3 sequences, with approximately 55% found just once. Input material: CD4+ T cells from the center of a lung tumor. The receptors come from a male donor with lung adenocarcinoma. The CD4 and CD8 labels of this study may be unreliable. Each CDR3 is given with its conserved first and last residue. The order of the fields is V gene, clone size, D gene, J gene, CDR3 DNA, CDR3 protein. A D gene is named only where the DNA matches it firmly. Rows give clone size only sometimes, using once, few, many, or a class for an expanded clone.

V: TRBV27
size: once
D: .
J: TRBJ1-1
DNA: TGTGCCAGCAGCCTCCTCGGGGATGACACTGAAGCTTTCTTT
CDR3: CASSLLGDDTEAFF

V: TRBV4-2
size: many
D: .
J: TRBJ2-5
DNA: TGTGCCAGCAGCCAAGAGGCAGGGAGAGCGGAGACCCAGTACTTC
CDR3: CASSQEAGRAETQYF

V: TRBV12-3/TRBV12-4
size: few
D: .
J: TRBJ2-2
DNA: TGTGCCAGCAGTTTGGCAGGGGAAACCGGGGAGCTGTTTTTT
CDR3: CASSLAGETGELFF

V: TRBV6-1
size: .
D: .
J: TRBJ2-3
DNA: TGTGGCAGCAGACGGGGCAGGGGGGCCAAAAATACGCAGTATTTT
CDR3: CGSRRGRGAKNTQYF

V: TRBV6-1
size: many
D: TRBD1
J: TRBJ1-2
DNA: TGTGCCAGCATAATCGGACAGGGCTTCTATGGCTACACCTTC
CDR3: CASIIGQGFYGYTF

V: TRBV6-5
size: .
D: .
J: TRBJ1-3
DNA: TGTGCCAGCAGTTCAACCGCTAGCTCTGGAAACACCATATATTTT
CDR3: CASSSTASSGNTIYF

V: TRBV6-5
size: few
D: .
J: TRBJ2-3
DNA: TGTGCCAGCAGTTTCCTTAGCGGTAGCACAGATACGCAGTATTTT
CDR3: CASSFLSGSTDTQYF

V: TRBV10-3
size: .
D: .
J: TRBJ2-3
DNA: TGTGCCATCAGTGACAGGACTACCCACACAAATACTCAGTATTTT
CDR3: CAISDRTTHTNTQYF

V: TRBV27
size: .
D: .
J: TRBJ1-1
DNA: TGTGCCAGCAGTTCGGGACTCAACACTGAAGCTTTCTTT
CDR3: CASSSGLNTEAFF

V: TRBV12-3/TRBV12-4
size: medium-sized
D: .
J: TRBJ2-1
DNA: TGTGCCAGCAGTCCCCGGGACTCCACTAATGAGCAGTTCTTC
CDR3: CASSPRDSTNEQFF

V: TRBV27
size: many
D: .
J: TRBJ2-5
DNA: TGTGCCAGCAGTTTGGTAGGGCAAGAGACCCAGTACTTC
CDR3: CASSLVGQETQYF

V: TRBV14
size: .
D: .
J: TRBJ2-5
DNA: TGTGCCAGCAGCTTTTCAGGGAGTAAGACCCAGTACTTC
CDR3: CASSFSGSKTQYF

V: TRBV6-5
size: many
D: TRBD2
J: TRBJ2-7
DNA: TGTGCCAGCAGTTACTCGGGGGAGGGCTCCAGTTGGCAGTACTTC
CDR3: CASSYSGEGSSWQYF

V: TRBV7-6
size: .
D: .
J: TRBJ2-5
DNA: TGTGCCAGCAGCTTAGGGGGTCGCGGGGGCCGTGGCCCAGATACCCAGTACTTT
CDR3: CASSLGGRGGRGPDTQYF

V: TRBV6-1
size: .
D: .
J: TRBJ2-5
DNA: TGTGCCAGTAAGCGGGACCAAGAGACCCAGTACTTC
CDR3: CASKRDQETQYF

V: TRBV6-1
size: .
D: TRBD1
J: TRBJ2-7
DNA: TGTGCCAGCAGTGAAGACAGGGGGGAGACAGATACGCAGTACTTC
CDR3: CASSEDRGETDTQYF

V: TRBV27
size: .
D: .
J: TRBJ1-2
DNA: TGTGCCAGCAGACGCCGTACAGGGTATGGCTACACCTTC
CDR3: CASRRRTGYGYTF

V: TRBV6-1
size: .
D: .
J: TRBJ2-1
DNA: TGTGCCAGCGGGGACTATGAGCAGTTCTTC
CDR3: CASGDYEQFF

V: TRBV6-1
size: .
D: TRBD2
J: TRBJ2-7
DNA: TGTGCCAGCAGTGCTGAAAGCGGGAGGACCTACGAGCAGTACTTC
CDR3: CASSAESGRTYEQYF

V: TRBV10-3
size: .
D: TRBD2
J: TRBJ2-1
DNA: TGTGCCATCAGTCCCGGGACTAGCGGGAGGGCCAATGAGCAGTTCTTC
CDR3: CAISPGTSGRANEQFF

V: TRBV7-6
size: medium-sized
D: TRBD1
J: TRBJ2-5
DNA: TGTGCCAGCAGCTTCCATCACCCCCCCGGACAGGGTGGGGAGACCCAGTACTTC
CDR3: CASSFHHPPGQGGETQYF

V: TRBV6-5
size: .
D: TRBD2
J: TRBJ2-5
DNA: TGTGCCAGCAGTTACACTGGACTAGCGGGGGGCCTAGGGACCCAGTACTTC
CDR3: CASSYTGLAGGLGTQYF

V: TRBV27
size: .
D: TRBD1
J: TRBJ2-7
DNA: TGTGCCAGCACTATGAGGGGGCCCGCTGAGGTCCAGTACTTC
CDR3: CASTMRGPAEVQYF

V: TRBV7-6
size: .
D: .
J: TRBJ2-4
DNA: TGTGCCAGCAGCCGCGTCTCGGGGCTGTCTGCCAAAAACATTCAGTACTTC
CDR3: CASSRVSGLSAKNIQYF

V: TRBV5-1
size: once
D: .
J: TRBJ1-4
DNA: TGCGCCAGCAGCTTGGAGGGGTTACCTAATGAAAAACTGTTTTTT
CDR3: CASSLEGLPNEKLFF

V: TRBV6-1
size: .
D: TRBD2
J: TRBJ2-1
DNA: TGTGCCAGCAGTAAACTAGCGGGAGGAGGCGATGAGCAGTTCTTC
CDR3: CASSKLAGGGDEQFF

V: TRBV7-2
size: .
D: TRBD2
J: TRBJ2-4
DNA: TGTGCCAGCAGCTTAGGCGGGGGGGCCAACATCCAGTACTTC
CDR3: CASSLGGGANIQYF

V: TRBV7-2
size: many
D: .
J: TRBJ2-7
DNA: TGTGCCAGCAGCTACAGGACGGACTACGAGCAGTACTTC
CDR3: CASSYRTDYEQYF

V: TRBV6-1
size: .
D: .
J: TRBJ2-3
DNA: TGTGCCAGGGGTGAGGGGGGCGGGGGCCCAGATACCCAGTATTTT
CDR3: CARGEGGGGPDTQYF

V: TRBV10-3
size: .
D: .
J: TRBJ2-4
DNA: TGCCGCAGCACGCGGCTGGGAGCCAAAAATACGCAGTATTTC
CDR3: CRSTRLGAKNTQYF

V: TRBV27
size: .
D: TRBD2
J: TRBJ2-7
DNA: TGTGCCAGCAACGCACCAGCGGGAGGAGCCTACGAGCAGTACTTC
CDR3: CASNAPAGGAYEQYF

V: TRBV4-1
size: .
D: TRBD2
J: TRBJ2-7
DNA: TGCGCCAGCAGCCAGACCCGACTAGCCGATAAACTCTACGAGCAGTACTTC
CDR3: CASSQTRLADKLYEQYF

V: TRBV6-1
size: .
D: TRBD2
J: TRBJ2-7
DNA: TGTGCCAGCCGAAAAGCGGGAGGGCCGGGAAATGAGCAGTACTTC
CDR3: CASRKAGGPGNEQYF

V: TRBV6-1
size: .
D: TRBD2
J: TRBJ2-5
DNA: TGTGCCAGCAGGGCGGGGGGCGGAGGGGGTGGCCCAGATACCCAGTACTTC
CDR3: CASRAGGGGGGPDTQYF

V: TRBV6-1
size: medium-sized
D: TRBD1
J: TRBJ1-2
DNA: TGTGCCAGCAGGGACAGGACCACTAACTATGGCTACACCTTC
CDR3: CASRDRTTNYGYTF

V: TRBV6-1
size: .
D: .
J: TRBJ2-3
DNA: TGTGCCAGCAGCCGCATCATGGGGCTGTGCGCCAAAAACATTCAGTATTTT
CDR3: CASSRIMGLCAKNIQYF

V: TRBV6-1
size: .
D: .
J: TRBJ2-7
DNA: TGTGCCAGCAGTGAATCAGCTACCCCCCAGGATACGCAGTACTTC
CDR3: CASSESATPQDTQYF